Each of the 18 T cell receptor beta chains below was sequenced from the same sample in a study of early T cells in non-severe SARS-CoV-2 infection. Using its own MiXCR run on the 5' RACE reads, TCRdb lists one record per CDR3 protein. Of 75,000 to 90,000 distinct CDR3 sequences listed, approximately 15% are singletons. The material sequenced was whole blood. These receptors were collected from an adult who was a healthcare worker with PCR-confirmed SARS-CoV-2 infection or an uninfected control (not recorded which).

This clonotype was seen many times. J is TRBJ1-1 and V is TRBV27, with D unclear. The ends were cut back, 0 bases at V and 3 bases at J, with 5 bases in the middle. CDR3 length: 13 amino acids. Per the germline V gene, CDR1 is MNHEY and CDR2 is SMNVEV (reference sequence). The DNA of the CDR3 is TGTGCCAGCAGTTTATCAGAGTACACTGAAGCTTTCTTT. Protein: CASSLSEYTEAFF.

In its sample, this clonotype was seen a few times. The genes are TRBV6-2 or TRBV6-3 and TRBJ2-7, with 7 nucleotides matching TRBD2. Germline-derived CDR1 and CDR2 are MNHEY and SVGEGT. This CDR3 contains 15 residues. The V and J ends lost 6 bases and 2 bases, in that order; junction bases with no gene match: 10. The CDR3 protein is CASSPDGRETYEQYF. The DNA for the CDR3 is TGTGCCAGCAGCCCCGACGGGCGGGAGACCTACGAGCAGTACTTC.

Only a few counts were recorded for this clonotype. The CDR3 nucleotides read TGCGCCAGCAGCTTGGCCCCGAGGAATGAGCAGTTCTTC. Amino acids: CASSLAPRNEQFF. The rearrangement joins TRBV5-1 to TRBJ2-1, with D hard to call. V was shortened by 0 bases and J by 7 bases, with 8 bases between the two germline ends. The germline V gene encodes CDR1 SGHRS and CDR2 YFSETQ. The CDR3 runs 13 residues.

The V gene is TRBV11-2, the J gene TRBJ2-1; D remains ambiguous. The CDR3 is 15 amino acids. CDR1 is SGHAT and CDR2 is FQNNGV in the germline V gene. Trimming removed 8 bases at V and 0 bases at J, with 14 bases between. The CDR3 protein is CASAPAPSSYNEQFF. The DNA for the CDR3 is TGTGCCAGCGCTCCGGCCCCGAGCTCCTACAATGAGCAGTTCTTC.

At least ten counts were recorded for this clonotype. The chain recombines TRBV7-2 with TRBJ2-1; no clear D gene. Trimming cost V 0 bases and J 3 bases, with 9 bases left between them. The CDR3 length is 15 residues. Germline loops: CDR1 SGHTA, CDR2 FQGNSA. The CDR3 region is CASSLASDFYNEQFF. The CDR3 DNA follows: TGTGCCAGCAGCTTAGCCTCGGATTTCTACAATGAGCAGTTCTTC.

The sample holds many counts of this clonotype. V and J are TRBV29-1 and TRBJ2-2, with 9 bases lining up with TRBD1. With V trimmed by 5 bases and J by 1 base, 2 bases remained unmatched. In germline, CDR1 is SQVTM, CDR2 ANQGSEA. The CDR3 is made up of 14 amino acids. CDR3 nucleotide sequence: TGCAGCGTTAAGGACAGGGGGAACACCGGGGAGCTGTTTTTT. Its translation is CSVKDRGNTGELFF.

J is TRBJ1-4 and V is TRBV27; D call uncertain. Germline assignment: CDR1 MNHEY and CDR2 SMNVEV (reference sequence). This CDR3 spans 16 amino acids. Trimming left V 6 bases short and J 3 bases short, with 17 bases between. The CDR3 DNA follows: TGTGCCAGCAGCGCCATCCCCGACCGTCCTAATGAAAAACTGTTTTTT. It is translated as CASSAIPDRPNEKLFF.

The chain links TRBV5-1 to TRBJ2-1, with a possible D match to TRBD1 (5 bases). The germline gives CDR1 SGHRS, CDR2 YFSETQ. The V and J ends lost 1 base and 8 bases respectively, with 16 bases between them. The CDR3 has 15 amino acids. The CDR3 is CASSLQIRGWHEQFF. The CDR3 DNA reads TGCGCCAGCAGCTTGCAGATTAGGGGTTGGCATGAGCAGTTCTTC.

This chain joins TRBV19 and TRBJ1-4, with TRBD1 matching over 7 bases. Per the germline V gene, CDR1 is LNHDA and CDR2 is SQIVND (reference sequence). The V gene end was trimmed by 7 bases and the J gene end by 14 bases; junction bases not matched to a gene: 7. The CDR3 covers 11 residues. This CDR3 reads CASTSGTVLFF. In nucleotides, the CDR3 is TGTGCCAGTACCTCCGGGACAGTGCTGTTTTTT.

This clonotype has only a few counts. The chain links TRBV6-6 to TRBJ2-3; TRBD2 matches at 7 bases. The CDR3 consists of 16 residues. CDR1 is MNHNY and CDR2 is SVGAGI in the germline V gene (reference sequence). V shed 0 bases, J shed 3 bases, and the junction held 6 bases outside the gene matches. The CDR3 nucleotides are TGTGCCAGCAGTTACTCCCAGCGGGACGGAACAGATACGCAGTATTTT. Amino acids: CASSYSQRDGTDTQYF.

The CDR3 protein is CASSSQTSEAFF. The DNA for the CDR3 is TGTGCCAGCAGCTCTCAAACGTCTGAAGCTTTCTTT. The chain has TRBV9 and TRBJ1-1, with D unclear. The CDR3 has 12 amino acids. In germline, CDR1 is SGDLS, CDR2 YYNGEE. V lost 4 bases and J lost 6, with 10 bases in between.

This clonotype turned up a few times. CDR3 residues: CSAPDRGTEAFF. The CDR3 DNA follows: TGCAGTGCTCCGGACAGAGGGACTGAAGCTTTCTTT. The chain joins TRBV20-1 to TRBJ1-1; D might be TRBD1 (6 bases). The germline V gene encodes CDR1 DFQATT and CDR2 SNEGSKA (reference sequence). V was trimmed by 5 bases and J by 5 bases, leaving 12 bases between them. The CDR3 contains 12 residues.

The CDR3 DNA reads TGTGCCAGCAGGCGTGGGGCCCGGGGCAATCAGCCCCAGCATTTT. It codes for CASRRGARGNQPQHF. This rearrangement joins TRBV6-5 to TRBJ1-5; D is perhaps TRBD1 (5 bases). Germline CDR1 MNHEY, CDR2 SVGAGI. With 6 bases removed from V and 2 bases from J, the gap between germline ends came to 14 bases. The CDR3 loop spans 15 amino acids.

The chain employs TRBV7-9 and TRBJ1-4; D gene uncertain. The germline V gene has CDR1 SEHNR and CDR2 FQNEAQ (reference sequence). This CDR3 comprises 12 residues. Trimming took 5 bases from V and 8 from J, leaving 9 bases between them. The CDR3 sequence: CASSLRPEKLFF. CDR3 DNA: TGTGCCAGCAGCCTACGACCGGAAAAACTGTTTTTT.

This chain links TRBV7-8 with TRBJ2-7; 8 bases align to TRBD1. There are 13 residues in the CDR3. V shed 1 base and J 6 bases; nucleotides not matched to a gene: 2. The germline V gene encodes CDR1 SGHVS and CDR2 FQNEAQ. The CDR3 here is CASSLDQGAEQYF. CDR3 coding DNA: TGTGCCAGCAGCTTAGATCAGGGGGCCGAGCAGTACTTC.

This clonotype was found a few times. The rearrangement uses TRBV9 and TRBJ2-7; 8 positions agree with TRBD1. Germline CDR1 is SGDLS and CDR2 is YYNGEE. Trimming at V came to 3 bases and at J to 6 bases, leaving 2 bases not matched to a gene. This CDR3 is 12 amino acids long. The CDR3 loop reads CASSATGGEQYF. The CDR3 DNA is TGTGCCAGCAGCGCAACAGGGGGCGAGCAGTACTTC. Complete variable domain (other parts from reference TRBV9 and TRBJ2-7): DSGVTQTPKHLITATGQRVTLRCSPRSGDLSVYWYQQSLDQGLQFLIQYYNGEERAKGNILERFSAQQFPDLHSELNLSSLELGDSALYFCASSATGGEQYFGPGTRLTVT.

This clonotype was recorded a few times. The chain has TRBV28 and TRBJ2-3; no firm D call. The germline V gene has CDR1 MDHEN and CDR2 SYDVKM. The CDR3 sequence is 16 residues long. V was shortened by 4 bases and J by 0 bases, with 14 bases between the two germline ends. The DNA of the CDR3 is TGTGCCAGCAGTTCTGCTCTCGGACCTAGCACAGATACGCAGTATTTT. It yields the protein CASSSALGPSTDTQYF.

The genes are TRBV7-9 and TRBJ1-2; D perhaps matches TRBD1 (6 bases). Germline V gene lookup returns CDR1 SEHNR and CDR2 FQNEAQ (reference sequence). This CDR3 is built from 13 residues. The ends were cut back, 2 bases at V and 6 bases at J, with 10 bases in the middle. CDR3 protein: CASSLNRADGYTF. CDR3 nucleotide sequence: TGTGCCAGCAGCTTAAACAGGGCCGATGGCTACACCTTC.